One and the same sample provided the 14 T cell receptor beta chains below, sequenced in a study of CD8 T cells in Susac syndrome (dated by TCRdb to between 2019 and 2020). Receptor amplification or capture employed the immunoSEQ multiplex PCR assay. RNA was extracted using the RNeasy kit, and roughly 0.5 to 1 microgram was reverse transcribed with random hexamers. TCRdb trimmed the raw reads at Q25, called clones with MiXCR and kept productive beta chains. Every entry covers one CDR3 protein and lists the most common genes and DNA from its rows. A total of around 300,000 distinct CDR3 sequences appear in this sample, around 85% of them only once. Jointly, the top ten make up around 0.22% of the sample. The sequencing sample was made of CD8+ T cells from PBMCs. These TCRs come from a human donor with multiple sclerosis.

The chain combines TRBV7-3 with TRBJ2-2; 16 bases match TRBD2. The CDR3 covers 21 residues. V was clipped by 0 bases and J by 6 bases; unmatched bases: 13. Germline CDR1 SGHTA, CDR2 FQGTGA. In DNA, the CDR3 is TGTGCCAGCAGCTTAACGGGAGCAGGGACTAGCGGGAGGGCCTCTGCCGGGGAGCTGTTTTTT. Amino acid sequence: CASSLTGAGTSGRASAGELFF.

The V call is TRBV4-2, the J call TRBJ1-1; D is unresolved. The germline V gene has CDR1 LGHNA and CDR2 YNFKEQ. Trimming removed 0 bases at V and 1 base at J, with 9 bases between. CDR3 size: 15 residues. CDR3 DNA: TGTGCCAGCAGCCAAGAGGTTACAGCGAACACTGAAGCTTTCTTT. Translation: CASSQEVTANTEAFF.

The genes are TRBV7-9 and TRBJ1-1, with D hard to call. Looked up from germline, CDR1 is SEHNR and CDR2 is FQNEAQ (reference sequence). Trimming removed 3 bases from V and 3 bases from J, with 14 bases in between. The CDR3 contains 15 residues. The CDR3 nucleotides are TGTGCCAGCAGCTTGAATTTCAGGAGGGACACTGAAGCTTTCTTT. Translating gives CASSLNFRRDTEAFF.

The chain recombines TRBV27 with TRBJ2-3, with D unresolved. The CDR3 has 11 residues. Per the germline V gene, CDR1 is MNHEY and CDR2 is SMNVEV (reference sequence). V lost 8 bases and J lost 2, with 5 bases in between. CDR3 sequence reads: CASANTDTQYF. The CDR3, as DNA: TGTGCCAGCGCCAACACAGATACGCAGTATTTT.

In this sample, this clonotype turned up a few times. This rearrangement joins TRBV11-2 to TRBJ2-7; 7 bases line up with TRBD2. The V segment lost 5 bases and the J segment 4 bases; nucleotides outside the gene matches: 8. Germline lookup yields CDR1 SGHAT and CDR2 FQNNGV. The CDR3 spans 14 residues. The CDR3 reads CASSPIGRGYEQYF. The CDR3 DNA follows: TGTGCCAGCAGCCCGATAGGGCGGGGGTACGAGCAGTACTTC.

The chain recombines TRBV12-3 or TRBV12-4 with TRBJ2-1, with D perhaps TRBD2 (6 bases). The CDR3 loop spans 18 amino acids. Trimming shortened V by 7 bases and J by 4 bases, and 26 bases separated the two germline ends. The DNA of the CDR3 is TGTGCCAGCACCCTACTGGCGGGACGTCCTTTGGGATACAATGAGCAGTTCTTC. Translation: CASTLLAGRPLGYNEQFF.

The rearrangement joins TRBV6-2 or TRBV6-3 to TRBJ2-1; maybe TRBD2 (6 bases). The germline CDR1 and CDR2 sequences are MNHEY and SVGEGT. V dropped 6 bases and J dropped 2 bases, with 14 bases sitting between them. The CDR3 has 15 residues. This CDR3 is CASSPREYAYNEQFF. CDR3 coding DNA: TGTGCCAGCAGCCCCCGGGAGTACGCCTACAATGAGCAGTTCTTC.

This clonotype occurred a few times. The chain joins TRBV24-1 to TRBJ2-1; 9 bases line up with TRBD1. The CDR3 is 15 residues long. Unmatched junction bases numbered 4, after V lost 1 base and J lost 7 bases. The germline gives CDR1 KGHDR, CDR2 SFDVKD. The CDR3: CATSDLQGALNEQFF. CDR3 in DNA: TGTGCCACCAGTGATTTACAGGGGGCCCTAAATGAGCAGTTCTTC.

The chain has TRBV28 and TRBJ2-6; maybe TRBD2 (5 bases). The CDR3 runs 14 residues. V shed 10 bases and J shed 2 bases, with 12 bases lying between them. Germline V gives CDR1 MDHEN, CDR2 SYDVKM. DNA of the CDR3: TGTGCCACCAACGAGGGAACTGGGGCCAACGTCCTGACTTTC. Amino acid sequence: CATNEGTGANVLTF. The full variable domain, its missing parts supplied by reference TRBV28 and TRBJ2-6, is DVKVTQSSRYLVKRTGEKVFLECVQDMDHENMFWYRQDPGLGLRLIYFSYDVKMKEKGDIPEGYSVSREKKERFSLILESASTNQTSMYLCATNEGTGANVLTFGAGSRLTVL.

CDR3: CSVANLGSSYNEQFF. The CDR3 DNA follows: TGCAGCGTTGCCAACCTAGGGAGCTCCTACAATGAGCAGTTCTTC. This chain connects TRBV29-1 to TRBJ2-1; perhaps TRBD2 as D (5 bases). The length of the CDR3 is 15 residues. Germline CDR1 is SQVTM and CDR2 is ANQGSEA. Trimming took off 4 bases at V and 0 bases at J, with 13 bases between the two ends.

CDR3 sequence (DNA): TGTGCCAGCAGCCCTTGGACTAGCGGGAGCGGGGACATTCAGTACTTC. As protein: CASSPWTSGSGDIQYF. V and J are TRBV7-9 and TRBJ2-4; 13 bases line up with TRBD2. The CDR3 sequence is 16 residues long. V dropped 5 bases and J dropped 8; count of bases not matched to a gene: 9. Per germline, CDR1 SEHNR and CDR2 FQNEAQ (reference sequence).

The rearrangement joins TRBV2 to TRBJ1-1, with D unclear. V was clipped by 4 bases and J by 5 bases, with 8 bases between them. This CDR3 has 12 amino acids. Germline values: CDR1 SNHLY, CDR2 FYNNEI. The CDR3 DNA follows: TGTGCCAGCAGTGCCCCCTTGACTGAAGCTTTCTTT. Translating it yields CASSAPLTEAFF.

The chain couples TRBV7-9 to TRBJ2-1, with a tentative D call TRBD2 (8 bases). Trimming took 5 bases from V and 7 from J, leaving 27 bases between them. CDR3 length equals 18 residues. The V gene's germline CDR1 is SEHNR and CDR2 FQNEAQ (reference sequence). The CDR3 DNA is TGTGCCAGCAGCCTCCGGACTAGCAGGGGGAAGGGGGATAATGAGCAGTTCTTC. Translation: CASSLRTSRGKGDNEQFF.

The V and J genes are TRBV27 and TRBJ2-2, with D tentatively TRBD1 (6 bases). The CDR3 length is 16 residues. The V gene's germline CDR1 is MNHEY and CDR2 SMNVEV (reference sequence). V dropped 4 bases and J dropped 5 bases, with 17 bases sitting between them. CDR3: CASSSRQAVGTGELFF. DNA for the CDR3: TGTGCCAGCAGTTCGCGACAGGCGGTGGGAACCGGGGAGCTGTTTTTT.